This T cell receptor beta chain was documented in a study of brain T cells in children with intractable seizures. Findings of the study overall: Among the top 50 brain clones were public and private clonotypes. Patients' HCMV serostatus was unknown; virus specificity rests on CDR3 similarity alone.

This clone has a handful of counts. Its antigen is currently unknown. Sequencing was limited to surgery cases with top T cell transcript signatures in brain tissue. Produced via immunoSEQ multiplex PCR; TCRdb's table is partial and in-frame only. The sample lists fewer than 2,000 clones, 83% occurring once. The ends were cut back, 3 bases at V and 5 bases at J, with 10 bases in the middle. The V gene's germline CDR1 is LNHDA and CDR2 SQIVND (reference sequence). The CDR3 totals 13 residues. The chain links TRBV19 to TRBJ1-2, with D unclear. The input for sequencing was resected brain tissue, taken at surgery. The receptor was isolated from a boy younger than 18 with focal cortical dysplasia and intractable seizures. Written as DNA, the CDR3 is TGTGCCAGTAGTATCGGGGAACGGTATGGCTACACCTTC. Protein: CASSIGERYGYTF. Supplemented by reference TRBV19 and TRBJ1-2, the full variable domain reads DGGITQSPKYLFRKEGQNVTLSCEQNLNHDAMYWYRQDPGQGLRLIYYSQIVNDFQKGDIAEGYSVSREKKESFPLTVTSAQKNPTAFYLCASSIGERYGYTFGSGTRLTVV.